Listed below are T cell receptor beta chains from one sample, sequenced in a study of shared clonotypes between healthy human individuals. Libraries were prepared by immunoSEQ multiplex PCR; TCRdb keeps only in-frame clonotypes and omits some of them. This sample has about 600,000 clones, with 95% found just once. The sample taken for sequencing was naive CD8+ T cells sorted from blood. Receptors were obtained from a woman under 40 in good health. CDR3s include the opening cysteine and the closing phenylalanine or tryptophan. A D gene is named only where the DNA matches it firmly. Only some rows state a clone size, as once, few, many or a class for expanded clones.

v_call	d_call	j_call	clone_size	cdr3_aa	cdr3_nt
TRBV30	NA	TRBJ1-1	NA	CAWSVSSRDRAGAFF	TGTGCCTGGAGTGTATCTTCCAGGGACCGAGCGGGAGCTTTCTTT
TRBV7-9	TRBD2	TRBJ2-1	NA	CASSMPGTSGDNEQFF	TGTGCCAGCAGCATGCCCGGGACTAGCGGGGACAATGAGCAGTTCTTC
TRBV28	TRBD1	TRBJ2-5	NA	CASRGTGGGETQYF	TGTGCCAGCAGGGGAACAGGGGGCGGAGAGACCCAGTACTTC
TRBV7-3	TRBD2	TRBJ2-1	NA	CASSLNPLGTSGDYNEQFF	TGTGCCAGCAGCTTAAATCCTTTAGGGACTAGCGGGGACTACAATGAGCAGTTCTTC
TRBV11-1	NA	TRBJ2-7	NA	CASSPGTDYEQYF	TGTGCCAGCAGCCCCGGGACTGACTACGAGCAGTACTTC
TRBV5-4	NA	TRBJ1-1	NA	CASSRGGPEAFF	TGTGCCAGCAGCCGGGGGGGACCTGAAGCTTTCTTT
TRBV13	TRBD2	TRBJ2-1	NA	CASSTGTSGIPDNEQFF	TGTGCCAGCAGCACCGGGACTAGCGGGATTCCGGACAATGAGCAGTTCTTC
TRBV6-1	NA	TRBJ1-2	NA	CASSKGDTYGYTF	TGTGCCAGCAGTAAAGGGGACACCTATGGCTACACCTTC
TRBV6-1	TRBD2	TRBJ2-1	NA	CASSGGLAVSYNEQFF	TGTGCCAGCAGTGGGGGACTAGCGGTTTCCTACAATGAGCAGTTCTTC
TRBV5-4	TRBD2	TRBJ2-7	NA	CASRVAGGPYEQYF	TGTGCCAGCAGGGTGGCGGGAGGGCCCTACGAGCAGTACTTC
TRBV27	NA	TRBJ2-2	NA	CASSYSWGEHDGELFF	TGTGCCAGCAGTTACTCTTGGGGGGAGCATGACGGGGAGCTGTTTTTT
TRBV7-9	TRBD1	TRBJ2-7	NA	CASSSNRGPPFWYEQYF	TGTGCCAGCAGCTCAAACAGGGGGCCACCCTTTTGGTACGAGCAGTACTTC
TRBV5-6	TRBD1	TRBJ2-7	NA	CASSPGTGFYEQYF	TGTGCCAGCAGCCCAGGGACAGGGTTCTACGAGCAGTACTTC
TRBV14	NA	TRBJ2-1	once	CASSQTTGSEQFF	TGTGCCAGCAGCCAAACAACGGGAAGTGAGCAGTTCTTC
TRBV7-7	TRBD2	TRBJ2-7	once	CASSPGVAGYEQYF	TGTGCCAGCAGCCCCGGGGTAGCGGGGTACGAGCAGTACTTC
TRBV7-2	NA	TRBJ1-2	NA	CASSSGLLANYGYTF	TGTGCCAGCAGCTCGGGGTTGCTAGCTAACTATGGCTACACCTTC
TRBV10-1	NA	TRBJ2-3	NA	CASSQDYLTDTQYF	TGCGCCAGCAGTCAAGACTACCTTACAGATACGCAGTATTTT
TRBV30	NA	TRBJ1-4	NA	CAWSGLGEKLFF	TGTGCCTGGAGCGGCCTCGGGGAAAAACTGTTTTTT
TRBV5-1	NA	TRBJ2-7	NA	CASSFRGSYEQYF	TGCGCCAGCAGCTTCCGGGGATCCTACGAGCAGTACTTC
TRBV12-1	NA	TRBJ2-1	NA	CASSSGTQRPNEQFF	TGTGCCAGCAGCTCCGGGACCCAGCGGCCCAATGAGCAGTTCTTC
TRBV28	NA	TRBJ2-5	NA	CASSPLSDSTRETQYF	TGTGCCAGCAGTCCCCTGAGTGACAGTACTAGGGAGACCCAGTACTTC
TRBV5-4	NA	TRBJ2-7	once	CASSPPGQGGYEQYF	TGTGCCAGCAGCCCGCCCGGGCAGGGAGGATACGAGCAGTACTTC
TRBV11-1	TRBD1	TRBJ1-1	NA	CASSEGTGGSFDTEAFF	TGTGCCAGCAGCGAGGGGACAGGGGGTAGTTTCGACACTGAAGCTTTCTTT
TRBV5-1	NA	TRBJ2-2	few	CASSLAGLPGELFF	TGCGCCAGCAGCTTGGCCGGTCTACCCGGGGAGCTGTTTTTT
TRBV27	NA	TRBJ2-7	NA	CASSLRSAFSGPYEQYF	TGTGCCAGCAGTTTAAGGTCGGCATTTAGCGGACCCTACGAGCAGTACTTC
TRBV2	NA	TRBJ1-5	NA	CASNGHNQPQHF	TGTGCCAGCAACGGCCACAATCAGCCCCAGCATTTT
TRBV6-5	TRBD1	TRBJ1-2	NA	CASSLGQNYGYTF	TGTGCCAGCAGTTTGGGACAGAATTATGGCTACACCTTC
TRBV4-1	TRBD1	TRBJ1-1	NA	CASSQGQGLDPEAFF	TGCGCCAGCAGCCAAGGACAGGGGCTGGACCCTGAAGCTTTCTTT
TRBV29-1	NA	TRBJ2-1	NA	CSVEGLQRAYNEQFF	TGCAGCGTTGAAGGCCTCCAGCGGGCGTACAATGAGCAGTTCTTC
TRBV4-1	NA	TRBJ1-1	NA	CASSQARDTEAFF	TGCGCCAGCAGCCAAGCGCGGGATACGGAAGCTTTCTTT
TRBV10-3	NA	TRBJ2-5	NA	CAINSAPGVETQYF	TGTGCCATCAACAGCGCCCCGGGGGTAGAGACCCAGTACTTC
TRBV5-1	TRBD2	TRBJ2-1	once	CASSARTSGRGSDEQFF	TGCGCCAGCAGCGCGCGGACTAGCGGGAGGGGGTCGGATGAGCAGTTCTTC
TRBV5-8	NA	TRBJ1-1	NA	CASSLWENTEAFF	TGTGCCAGCAGCTTGTGGGAGAACACTGAAGCTTTCTTT
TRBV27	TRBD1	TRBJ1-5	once	CASSLGTGRQPQHF	TGTGCCAGCAGTTTGGGGACAGGGCGTCAGCCCCAGCATTTT
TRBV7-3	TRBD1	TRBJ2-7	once	CASSGSPGTGNEQYF	TGTGCCAGCAGCGGAAGTCCCGGGACAGGGAACGAGCAGTACTTC
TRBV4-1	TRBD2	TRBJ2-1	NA	CASSPSGRAGEQFF	TGCGCCAGCAGCCCAAGCGGGAGGGCCGGTGAGCAGTTCTTC
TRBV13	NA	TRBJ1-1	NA	CASSLGLDVAREAFF	TGTGCCAGCAGCTTAGGCCTGGATGTTGCGCGTGAAGCTTTCTTT
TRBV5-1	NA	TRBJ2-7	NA	CASSLRGAYEQYF	TGCGCCAGCAGCTTAAGGGGTGCCTACGAGCAGTACTTC
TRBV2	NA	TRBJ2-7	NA	CASSPSSYEQYF	TGTGCCAGCAGCCCCTCGTCCTACGAGCAGTACTTC
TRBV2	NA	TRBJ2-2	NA	CASSGSFVTGELFF	TGTGCCAGCTCCGGTAGCTTTGTCACCGGGGAGCTGTTTTTT
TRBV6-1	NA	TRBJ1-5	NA	CASSDAGGQPQHF	TGTGCCAGCAGTGACGCCGGCGGGCAGCCCCAGCATTTT
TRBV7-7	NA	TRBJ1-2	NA	CASSSSSVYNYGYTF	TGTGCCAGCAGCTCCTCCTCGGTATATAACTATGGCTACACCTTC
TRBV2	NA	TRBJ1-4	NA	CASSAEGEAGEKLFF	TGTGCCAGCAGTGCCGAGGGGGAGGCAGGTGAAAAACTGTTTTTT
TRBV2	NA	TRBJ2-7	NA	CASSASGLDHEQYF	TGTGCCAGCAGTGCCAGTGGTCTAGACCACGAGCAGTACTTC
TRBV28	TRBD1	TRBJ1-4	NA	CASSATGTGEEKLFF	TGTGCCAGCAGTGCTACCGGGACAGGGGAAGAAAAACTGTTTTTT
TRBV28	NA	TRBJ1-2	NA	CASSWFYGYTF	TGTGCCAGCAGTTGGTTCTATGGCTACACCTTC
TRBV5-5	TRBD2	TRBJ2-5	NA	CASSLTSGRAAETQYF	TGTGCCAGCAGCTTAACTTCCGGGAGGGCCGCCGAGACCCAGTACTTC
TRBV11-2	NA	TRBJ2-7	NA	CASSARLAPYEQYF	TGTGCCAGCAGCGCCCGCCTAGCGCCCTACGAGCAGTACTTC
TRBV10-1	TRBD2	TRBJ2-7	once	CASSERREVSYEQYF	TGCGCCAGCAGTGAAAGGCGGGAGGTCTCCTACGAGCAGTACTTC
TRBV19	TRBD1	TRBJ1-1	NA	CATITGVGNTEAFF	TGTGCCACCATAACAGGGGTTGGAAACACTGAAGCTTTCTTT
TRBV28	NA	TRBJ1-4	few	CASSLQSSELFF	TGTGCCAGCAGTTTGCAAAGTTCGGAACTGTTTTTT
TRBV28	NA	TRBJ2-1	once	CASSTIVFYNEQFF	TGTGCCAGCAGTACGATAGTATTTTACAATGAGCAGTTCTTC
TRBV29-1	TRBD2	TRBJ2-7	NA	CSVAGGGNSYEQYF	TGCAGCGTTGCGGGCGGGGGTAACTCCTACGAGCAGTACTTC
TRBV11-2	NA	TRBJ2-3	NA	CASSLGVTSDTDTQYF	TGTGCCAGCAGCTTAGGTGTGACTAGTGACACAGATACGCAGTATTTT
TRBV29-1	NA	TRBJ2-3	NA	CSVEDVGDTQYF	TGCAGCGTTGAAGATGTCGGAGATACGCAGTATTTT